Presented here are 3 T cell receptor beta chains from one specimen sequenced in a study of blood T cell repertoires in COVID-19. The assay was immunoSEQ multiplex PCR, and TCRdb's table has in-frame clones only and misses some. The sample records 90,000 or so clones, roughly 72% being singletons. The sequenced material came from peripheral blood. The receptors derive from a woman between 55 and 75 years old in a cohort sampled during active or convalescent COVID-19.

The chain combines TRBV7-8 with TRBJ2-7; D not certain. The CDR3 contains 13 residues. V was clipped by 10 bases and J by 5 bases, with 18 bases between them. Looked up from germline, CDR1 is SGHVS and CDR2 is FQNEAQ. DNA for the CDR3: TGTGCCACCGCCCAGTCTCTCGTCCACGAGCAGTACTTC. Protein: CATAQSLVHEQYF.

The CDR3 region has the DNA TGTGCCAGCAGCGTGGGACACCTGAGCTCCTACGAGCAGTACTTC. Translated: CASSVGHLSSYEQYF. The gene calls are TRBV5-8 and TRBJ2-7; weak D call: TRBD1 (6 bases). The CDR3 runs to 15 residues. The germline gives CDR1 SGHTS, CDR2 YDEGEE. Trimming removed 4 bases from V and 0 bases from J, with 14 bases in between.

V gene TRBV27 combines with J gene TRBJ1-4; no clear D. This CDR3 has 16 amino acids. Germline values: CDR1 MNHEY, CDR2 SMNVEV (reference sequence). V was trimmed by 5 bases and J by 2 bases, leaving 15 bases between them. CDR3 DNA: TGTGCCAGCAGTCTTGTCTCCTCGAGGACTAATGAAAAACTGTTTTTT. Protein: CASSLVSSRTNEKLFF.